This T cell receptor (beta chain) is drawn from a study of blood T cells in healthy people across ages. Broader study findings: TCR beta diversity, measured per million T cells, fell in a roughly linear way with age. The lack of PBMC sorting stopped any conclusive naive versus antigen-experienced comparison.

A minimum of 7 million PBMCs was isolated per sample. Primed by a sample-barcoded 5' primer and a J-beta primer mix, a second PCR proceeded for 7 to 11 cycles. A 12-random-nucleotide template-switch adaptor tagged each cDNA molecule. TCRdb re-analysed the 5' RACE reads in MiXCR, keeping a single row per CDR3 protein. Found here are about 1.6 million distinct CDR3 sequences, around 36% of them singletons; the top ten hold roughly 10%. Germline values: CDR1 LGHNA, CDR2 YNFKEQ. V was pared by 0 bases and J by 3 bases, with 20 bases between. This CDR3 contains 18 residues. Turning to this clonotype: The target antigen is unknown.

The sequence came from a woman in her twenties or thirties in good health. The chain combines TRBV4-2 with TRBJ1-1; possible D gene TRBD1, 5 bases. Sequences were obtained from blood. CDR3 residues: CASSQELPTTVGDTEAFF. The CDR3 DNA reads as TGTGCCAGCAGCCAAGAACTCCCCACGACAGTGGGGGACACTGAAGCTTTCTTT.